Given below is one T cell receptor beta chain in context. Its antigen is unknown. Per the germline V gene, CDR1 is MNHEY and CDR2 is SMNVEV (reference sequence). The CDR3 contains 15 residues. Trimming left V 3 bases short and J 4 bases short, with 13 bases between. This entry belongs to a study of T cell repertoires in cytomegalovirus infection. Whole-study context: Recently identified HLA-C-restricted and well-studied HLA-B-restricted CMV epitopes were used. Shared public TCR beta signatures pointed to both CMV infection and a matching HLA type. Findings and limits, study-wide: Adding up the frequency of public TCR beta families identified people who carried CMV plus the relevant HLA. Ex vivo responses were dominated by HLA-C-restricted CMV-specific TCR beta clonotypes.

TCRdb reprocessed the reads with MiXCR, giving one entry per CDR3 protein. Of about a million distinct CDR3 sequences in the sample, around 30% were seen once. This sequence originates from a human donor in good health (CMV status not recorded). Some clones in this sample may be carry-over from other donors' samples. The chain is built from TRBV27 and TRBJ2-1; D is ambiguous. The sample was cultured CD8+ T cells from PBMCs, taken from culture after CMV antigen stimulation. The CDR3 spells CASSFEQSLYNEQFF. DNA of the CDR3: TGTGCCAGCAGTTTCGAACAGTCTCTTTACAATGAGCAGTTCTTC.